A selection of T cell receptor beta chains follows, all from one sample in a study of blood T cells in healthy people across ages. Each CDR3 protein gets one entry after TCRdb re-called the 5' RACE reads with MiXCR. The profile covers 1.6 million or so distinct CDR3 sequences, with about 35% appearing a single time and approximately 10% taken by the ten largest. Sequencing was done on a sample of blood. Source of these receptors: a woman in her twenties or thirties in good health. Both conserved end residues are part of each CDR3. The D gene is left open where the match is weak. The listing skips clone size in some rows; elsewhere it reads once, few, many or a size class.

>NA|NA|TRBJ2-3|TRBV7-3
CASGVGEVADTQYF
TGTGCCAGCGGGGTGGGGGAAGTGGCAGATACGCAGTATTTT
>NA|NA|TRBJ2-3|TRBV7-9
CASSLSAGATDTQYF
TGTGCCAGCAGCTTATCTGCGGGGGCAACAGATACGCAGTATTTT
>NA|NA|TRBJ1-5|TRBV18
CANSPEGRPPNQPQHF
TGTGCCAACTCACCGGAAGGGAGGCCCCCCAATCAGCCCCAGCATTTT
>NA|NA|TRBJ2-3|TRBV7-8
CASSTGGGATDTQYF
TGTGCCAGCAGCACTGGTGGGGGAGCAACAGATACGCAGTATTTT
>NA|NA|TRBJ1-6|TRBV7-2
CAGGSSSYNSPLHF
TGTGCCGGAGGTTCGAGCTCCTATAATTCACCCCTCCACTTT
>NA|few|TRBJ2-5|TRBV7-9
CASSPVTAQETQYF
TGTGCCAGCAGCCCCGTGACAGCACAAGAGACCCAGTACTTC
>TRBD1|NA|TRBJ2-7|TRBV18
CASSHGQGREQYF
TGTGCCAGCTCACACGGACAGGGCCGCGAGCAGTACTTC
>NA|NA|TRBJ2-1|TRBV6-1
CASSEGTGPYNEQFF
TGTGCCAGCAGTGAAGGAACAGGGCCCTACAATGAGCAGTTCTTC
>TRBD1|few|TRBJ1-5|TRBV12-3/TRBV12-4
CASSFMGQFNQPQHF
TGTGCCAGCAGTTTTATGGGACAGTTCAATCAGCCCCAGCATTTT
>NA|NA|TRBJ2-2|TRBV4-2
CASSQDRDSNTGELFF
TGTGCCAGCAGCCAAGATCGAGACAGCAACACCGGGGAGCTGTTTTTT
>NA|NA|TRBJ1-5|TRBV6-1
CASSEARAGNNQPQHF
TGTGCCAGCAGTGAAGCAAGGGCAGGGAACAATCAGCCCCAGCATTTT
>NA|few|TRBJ2-1|TRBV2
CASSALNNEQFF
TGTGCCAGCAGTGCCCTAAACAATGAGCAGTTCTTC
>NA|NA|TRBJ2-3|TRBV29-1
CSEGGANTDTQYF
TGCAGCGAGGGGGGGGCTAACACAGATACGCAGTATTTT
>TRBD2|few|TRBJ2-1|TRBV11-2
CASSPRLTSGGANEQFF
TGTGCCAGCAGCCCCCGCCTGACTAGCGGGGGGGCCAATGAGCAGTTCTTC
>TRBD1|few|TRBJ2-1|TRBV19
CASSSETGTGYNEQFF
TGTGCCAGTAGCTCCGAGACCGGGACAGGCTACAATGAGCAGTTCTTC
>NA|many|TRBJ2-1|TRBV29-1
CSVEGPYKYDEQFF
TGCAGCGTTGAGGGCCCGTACAAATACGATGAGCAGTTCTTC
>TRBD2|NA|TRBJ2-1|TRBV12-3/TRBV12-4
CASSSSGRFDEQFF
TGTGCCAGCAGTTCTAGCGGGAGGTTCGATGAGCAGTTCTTC
>TRBD1|NA|TRBJ2-1|TRBV2
CAGKRTGGEIYNEQFF
TGTGCCGGCAAAAGAACAGGGGGCGAGATTTACAATGAGCAGTTCTTC